The count of the clone carrying this T cell receptor beta chain is one. This sample was included in a study of Graves' ophthalmopathy and Graves' hyperthyroidism. RNA transcripts provided the template for amplifying TCR beta CDR3 regions. Following a first-round RT-PCR that used HTBI primers, a second-round multiplex PCR was carried out. TCRdb used MiXCR to reprocess the multiplex PCR reads, holding one entry per CDR3 protein. The sample includes around 1.1 million distinct CDR3 sequences, 35% to 40% of them seen just once. Input material: peripheral blood or thyroid tissue (not recorded which). This receptor was obtained from an adult man with Graves' hyperthyroidism.

The CDR3 sequence: CASNGASYEQYF. CDR3 DNA sequence: TGCGCCAGCAACGGGGCGTCCTACGAGCAGTACTTC. The chain links TRBV5-1 to TRBJ2-7; D is possibly TRBD1 or TRBD2 (5 bases each). This CDR3 contains 12 residues. V dropped 6 bases and J dropped 1 base, with 8 bases sitting between them. Germline-derived CDR1 and CDR2 are SGHRS and YFSETQ.